This is a list of T cell receptor beta chains from one sample in a study of patients and donors after allogeneic stem cell transplantation. Each CDR3 protein gets one entry after TCRdb re-called the RT-PCR reads with MiXCR. The sample contains fewer than 12,000 distinct CDR3 sequences, about 20% of which appear only once. Sequencing was carried out using blood, either unsorted or a sorted T cell fraction (not recorded which). The receptors originated from a human donor who was either an allogeneic HSCT recipient or a stem cell or donor lymphocyte infusion donor (not recorded which). It is not recorded whose cells these are; they may come from a transplant donor. CDR3s include the opening cysteine and the closing phenylalanine or tryptophan. Fields, in order: clone size, J gene, D gene, V gene, CDR3 protein, CDR3 DNA. D genes are given only for firm matches. The size field is filled for only some rows; it gives once, few, many or a size class.

size: many
J: TRBJ2-2
D: TRBD2
V: TRBV4-2
CDR3: CASSQDLRGEVTGELFF
DNA: TGTGCCAGCAGCCAAGATCTTCGGGGGGAAGTCACCGGGGAGCTGTTTTTT

size: many
J: TRBJ2-3
D: -
V: TRBV1
CDR3: CTSSQPRRGELSTDTQYF
DNA: TGCACCAGCAGCCAACCCCGCCGGGGGGAGCTTAGCACAGATACGCAGTATTTT

size: -
J: TRBJ2-3
D: TRBD2
V: TRBV20-1
CDR3: CSANPSGASTDTQYF
DNA: TGCAGTGCTAACCCTAGCGGTGCTAGCACAGATACGCAGTATTTT

size: many
J: TRBJ2-1
D: TRBD2
V: TRBV7-8
CDR3: CASSTTSGVVLNEQFF
DNA: TGTGCCAGCAGCACTACTAGCGGGGTCGTTTTGAATGAGCAGTTCTTC

size: -
J: TRBJ1-2
D: TRBD1
V: TRBV4-3
CDR3: CASSQDQGVDRVGYTF
DNA: TGCGCCAGCAGCCAAGATCAGGGGGTGGATCGCGTTGGCTACACCTTC

size: -
J: TRBJ2-1
D: TRBD1
V: TRBV12-3/TRBV12-4
CDR3: CASRPRTGNNNEQFF
DNA: TGTGCCAGCAGGCCCCGGACAGGGAATAACAATGAGCAGTTCTTC

size: -
J: TRBJ1-3
D: -
V: TRBV21-1
CDR3: CASSSRDRKIQNNISGNTIYF
DNA: TGTGCCAGCAGCAGCCGGGACAGAAAAATTCAAAATAACATTTCTGGAAACACCATATATTTT

size: -
J: TRBJ1-1
D: TRBD1
V: TRBV7-9
CDR3: CASSSNRGLGANTEAFF
DNA: TGTGCCAGCAGTTCAAACAGGGGGCTAGGGGCGAACACTGAAGCTTTCTTT

size: medium-sized
J: TRBJ2-7
D: -
V: TRBV5-6
CDR3: CASSSDISLRTAFYEQYF
DNA: TGTGCCAGCAGCTCCGATATTTCTCTTCGGACAGCCTTCTACGAGCAGTACTTC

size: -
J: TRBJ2-3
D: TRBD2
V: TRBV27
CDR3: CASRLAGGRVTDTQYF
DNA: TGTGCCAGCAGGCTAGCGGGGGGGCGCGTCACAGATACGCAGTATTTT

size: few
J: TRBJ1-1
D: TRBD1
V: TRBV11-2
CDR3: CASSPRWTGYESFF
DNA: TGTGCCAGCAGCCCCCGTTGGACAGGGTATGAGTCTTTCTTT

size: -
J: TRBJ2-1
D: -
V: TRBV5-4
CDR3: CATKGGSGVGEQFF
DNA: TGTGCCACGAAAGGCGGTAGCGGTGTAGGTGAGCAGTTCTTC

size: few
J: TRBJ1-2
D: -
V: TRBV3-1
CDR3: CASSQEELLDHGYTF
DNA: TGTGCCAGCAGCCAAGAAGAACTATTGGACCATGGCTACACCTTC

size: -
J: TRBJ1-1
D: -
V: TRBV3-1
CDR3: CASSGADLNTEAFF
DNA: TGTGCCAGCAGCGGAGCTGACTTGAACACTGAAGCTTTCTTT

size: many
J: TRBJ1-2
D: -
V: TRBV7-9
CDR3: CASSHPIEGYTF
DNA: TGTGCCAGCAGCCATCCCATTGAAGGCTACACCTTC

size: -
J: TRBJ2-7
D: -
V: TRBV7-9
CDR3: CASRGNSYEQYF
DNA: TGTGCCAGCAGGGGGAACTCCTACGAGCAGTACTTC

size: medium-sized
J: TRBJ1-1
D: TRBD1
V: TRBV4-1
CDR3: CARHVTGDQDTEAFF
DNA: TGCGCCAGACATGTGACAGGGGATCAGGACACTGAAGCTTTCTTT

size: many
J: TRBJ1-2
D: -
V: TRBV12-3/TRBV12-4
CDR3: CASSFQGARLYGYTF
DNA: TGTGCCAGCAGTTTTCAGGGCGCGAGACTCTATGGCTACACCTTC

size: few
J: TRBJ1-5
D: TRBD1
V: TRBV19
CDR3: CASSQGTGFSLINQPQHF
DNA: TGTGCCAGTAGTCAGGGGACAGGTTTTTCCCTTATCAATCAGCCCCAGCATTTT

size: once
J: TRBJ1-5
D: -
V: TRBV6-2/TRBV6-3
CDR3: CASSPTGNQPQHF
DNA: TGTGCCAGCAGTCCTACAGGGAATCAGCCCCAGCATTTT

size: -
J: TRBJ1-5
D: -
V: TRBV29-1
CDR3: CSSCFNQKPQHF
DNA: TGCAGCTCCTGCTTCAATCAGAAACCCCAGCATTTT

size: many
J: TRBJ2-1
D: -
V: TRBV4-2
CDR3: CASSQDWVSYNEQFF
DNA: TGTGCCAGCAGCCAAGATTGGGTCTCTTACAATGAGCAGTTCTTC

size: few
J: TRBJ1-6
D: -
V: TRBV11-3
CDR3: CASSRDNSPLHF
DNA: TGTGCCAGCAGCCGTGATAATTCACCCCTCCACTTT

size: hyperexpanded
J: TRBJ2-1
D: TRBD1
V: TRBV5-1
CDR3: CASSLDRESWNEQFF
DNA: TGTGCCAGCAGCTTAGACAGGGAGAGTTGGAATGAGCAGTTCTTC